This T cell receptor beta chain stems from a study of T cell clones after liver transplantation. The junction had 9 bases not matched to a gene; V was cut back by 3 bases and J by 7 bases. Per the germline V gene, CDR1 is LNHDA and CDR2 is SQIVND (reference sequence). The CDR3 spans 15 residues. The repertoire was sequenced with immunoSEQ multiplex PCR; TCRdb's copy has only in-frame clones and lacks some. Here the sample spans around 120,000 clones, 90% being singletons. This clone appeared a few times. The V call is TRBV19, the J call TRBJ1-5; TRBD1 agrees at 7 bases. This clonotype originated in a human patient who received a liver transplant. Some T cells may be supplied by the graft donor. The sample consisted of CD4+ T cells from blood, taken 12 months after liver transplant. CDR3 loop: CASSITPDRQQPQHF. In DNA form, the CDR3 reads TGTGCCAGTAGTATTACCCCGGACAGGCAACAGCCCCAGCATTTT.